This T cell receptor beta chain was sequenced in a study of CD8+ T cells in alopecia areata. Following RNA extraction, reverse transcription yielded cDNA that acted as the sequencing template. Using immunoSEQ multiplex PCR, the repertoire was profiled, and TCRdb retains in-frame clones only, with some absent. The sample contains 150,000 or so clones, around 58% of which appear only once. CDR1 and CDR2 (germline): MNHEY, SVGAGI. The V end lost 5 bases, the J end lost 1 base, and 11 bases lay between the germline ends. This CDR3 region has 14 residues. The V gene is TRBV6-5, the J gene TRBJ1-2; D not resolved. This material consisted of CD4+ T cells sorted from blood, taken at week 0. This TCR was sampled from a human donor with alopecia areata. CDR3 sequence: CASSANGNNYGYTF. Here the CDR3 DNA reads TGTGCCAGCAGTGCCAACGGCAATAACTATGGCTACACCTTC.